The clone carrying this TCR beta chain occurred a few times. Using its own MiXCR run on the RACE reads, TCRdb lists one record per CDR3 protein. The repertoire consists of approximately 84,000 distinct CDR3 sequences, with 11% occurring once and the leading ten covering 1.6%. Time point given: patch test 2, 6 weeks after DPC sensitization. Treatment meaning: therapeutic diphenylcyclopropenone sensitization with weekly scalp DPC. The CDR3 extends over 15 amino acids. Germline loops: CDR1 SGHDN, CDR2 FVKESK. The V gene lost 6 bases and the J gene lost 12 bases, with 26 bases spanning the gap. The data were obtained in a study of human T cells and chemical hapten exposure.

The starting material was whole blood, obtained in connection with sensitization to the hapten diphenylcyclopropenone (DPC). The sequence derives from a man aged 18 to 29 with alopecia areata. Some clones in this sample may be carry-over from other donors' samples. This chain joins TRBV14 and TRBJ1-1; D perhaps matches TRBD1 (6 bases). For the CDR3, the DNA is TGTGCCAGCAGTCGTTCCGGGGGGCAACCCGGTGGGTCTTTCTTT. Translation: CASSRSGGQPGGSFF.